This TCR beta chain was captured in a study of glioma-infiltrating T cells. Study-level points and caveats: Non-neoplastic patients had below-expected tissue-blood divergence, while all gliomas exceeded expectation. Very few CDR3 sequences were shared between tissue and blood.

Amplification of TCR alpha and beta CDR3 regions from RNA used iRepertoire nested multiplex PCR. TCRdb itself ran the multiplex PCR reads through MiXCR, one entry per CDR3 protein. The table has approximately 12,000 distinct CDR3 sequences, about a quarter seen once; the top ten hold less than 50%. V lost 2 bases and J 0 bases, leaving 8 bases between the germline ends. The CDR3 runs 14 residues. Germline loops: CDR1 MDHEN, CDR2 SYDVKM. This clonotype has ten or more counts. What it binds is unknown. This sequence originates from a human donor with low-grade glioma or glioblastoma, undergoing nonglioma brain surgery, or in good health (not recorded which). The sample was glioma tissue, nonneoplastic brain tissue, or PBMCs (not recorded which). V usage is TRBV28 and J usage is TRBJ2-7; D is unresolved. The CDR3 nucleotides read TGTGCCAGCAGTTTAGGCGGCAGCTCCTACGAGCAGTACTTC. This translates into CASSLGGSSYEQYF. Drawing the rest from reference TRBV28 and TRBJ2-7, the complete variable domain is DVKVTQSSRYLVKRTGEKVFLECVQDMDHENMFWYRQDPGLGLRLIYFSYDVKMKEKGDIPEGYSVSREKKERFSLILESASTNQTSMYLCASSLGGSSYEQYFGPGTRLTVT.